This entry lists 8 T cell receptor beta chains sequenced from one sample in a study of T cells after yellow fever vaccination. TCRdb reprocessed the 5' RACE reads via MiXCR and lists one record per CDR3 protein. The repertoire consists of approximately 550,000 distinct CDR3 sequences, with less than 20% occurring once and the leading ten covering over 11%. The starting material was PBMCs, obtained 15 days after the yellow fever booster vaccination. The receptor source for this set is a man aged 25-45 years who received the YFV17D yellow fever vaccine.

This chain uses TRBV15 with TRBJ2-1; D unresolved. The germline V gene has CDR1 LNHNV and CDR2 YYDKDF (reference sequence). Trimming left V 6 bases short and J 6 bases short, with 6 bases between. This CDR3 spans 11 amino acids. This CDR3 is CATRDINEQFF. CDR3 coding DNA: TGTGCCACCAGAGATATCAATGAGCAGTTCTTC.

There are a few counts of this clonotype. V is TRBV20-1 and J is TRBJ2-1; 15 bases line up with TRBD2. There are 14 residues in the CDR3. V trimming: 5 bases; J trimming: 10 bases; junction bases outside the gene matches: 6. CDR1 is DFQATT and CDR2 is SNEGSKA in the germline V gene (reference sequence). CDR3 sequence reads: CSAWTSGRAWEQFF. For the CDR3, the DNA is TGCAGTGCTTGGACTAGCGGGAGGGCATGGGAGCAGTTCTTC.

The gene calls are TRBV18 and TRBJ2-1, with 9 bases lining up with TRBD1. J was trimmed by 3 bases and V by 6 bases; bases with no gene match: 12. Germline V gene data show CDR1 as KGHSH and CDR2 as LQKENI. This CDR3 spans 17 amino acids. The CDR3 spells CASSPPQGATLYNEQFF. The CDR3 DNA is TGTGCCAGCTCTCCCCCACAGGGGGCAACCCTCTACAATGAGCAGTTCTTC.

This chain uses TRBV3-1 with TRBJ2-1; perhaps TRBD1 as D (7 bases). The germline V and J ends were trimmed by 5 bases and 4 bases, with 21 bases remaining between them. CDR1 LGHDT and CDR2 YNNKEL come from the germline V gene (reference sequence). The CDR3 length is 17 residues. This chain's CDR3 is CASSARRTGGIYNEQFF. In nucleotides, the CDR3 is TGTGCCAGCAGCGCTCGTCGGACAGGAGGGATATACAATGAGCAGTTCTTC.

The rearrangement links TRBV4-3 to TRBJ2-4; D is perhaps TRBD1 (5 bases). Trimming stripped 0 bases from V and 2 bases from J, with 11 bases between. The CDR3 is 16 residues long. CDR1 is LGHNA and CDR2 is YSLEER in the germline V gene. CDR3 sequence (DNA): TGCGCCAGCAGCCAAGACGTGGGGCCTACCAAAAACATTCAGTACTTC. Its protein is CASSQDVGPTKNIQYF.

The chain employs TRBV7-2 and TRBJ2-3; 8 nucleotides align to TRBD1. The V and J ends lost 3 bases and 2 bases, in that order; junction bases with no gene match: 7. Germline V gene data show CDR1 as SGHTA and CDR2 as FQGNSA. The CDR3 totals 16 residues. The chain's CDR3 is CASSFRDRSLTDTQYF. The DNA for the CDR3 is TGTGCCAGCAGCTTCCGGGACAGGTCGCTCACAGATACGCAGTATTTT.

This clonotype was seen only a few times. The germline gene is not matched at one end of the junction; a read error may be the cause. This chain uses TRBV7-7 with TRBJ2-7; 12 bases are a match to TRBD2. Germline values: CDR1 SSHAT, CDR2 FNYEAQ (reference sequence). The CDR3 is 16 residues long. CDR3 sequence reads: CASSSKTSGRAYEQYF. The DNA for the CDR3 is TGTGCTAGCAGCTCCAAGACTAGCGGGAGAGCCTACGAGCAGTACTTC.

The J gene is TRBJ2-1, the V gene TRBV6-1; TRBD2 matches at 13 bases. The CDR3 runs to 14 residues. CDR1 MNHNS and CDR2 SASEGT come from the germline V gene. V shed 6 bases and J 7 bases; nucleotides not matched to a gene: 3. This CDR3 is CASRGLAGRNEQFF. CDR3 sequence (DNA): TGTGCCAGCAGGGGACTAGCGGGACGAAATGAGCAGTTCTTC.